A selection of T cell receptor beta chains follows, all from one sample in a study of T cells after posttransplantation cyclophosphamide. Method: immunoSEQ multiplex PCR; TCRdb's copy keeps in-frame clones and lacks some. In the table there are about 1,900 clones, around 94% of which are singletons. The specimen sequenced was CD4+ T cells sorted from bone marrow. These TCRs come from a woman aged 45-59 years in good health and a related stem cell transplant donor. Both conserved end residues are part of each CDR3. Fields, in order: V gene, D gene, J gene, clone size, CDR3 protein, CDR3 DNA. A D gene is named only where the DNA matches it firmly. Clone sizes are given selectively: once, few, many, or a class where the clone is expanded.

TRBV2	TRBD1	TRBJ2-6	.	CASSERGLGANVLTF	TGTGCCAGCAGTGAGAGGGGGCTTGGGGCCAACGTCCTGACTTTC
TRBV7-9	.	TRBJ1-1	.	CASSFSTMNTEAFF	TGTGCCAGCAGCTTCAGTACAATGAACACTGAAGCTTTCTTT
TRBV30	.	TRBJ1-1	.	CAWSVLNEAFF	TGTGCCTGGAGTGTCTTAAATGAAGCTTTCTTT
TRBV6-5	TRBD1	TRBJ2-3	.	CASRPGQLLPDTQYF	TGTGCCAGCAGACCGGGACAGCTTCTTCCAGATACGCAGTATTTT
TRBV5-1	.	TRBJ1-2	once	CASSSDISNYGYTF	TGCGCCAGCAGCTCCGACATATCTAACTATGGCTACACCTTC
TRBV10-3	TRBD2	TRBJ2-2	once	CAISETSGGAGELFF	TGTGCCATCAGTGAGACTAGCGGTGGGGCCGGGGAGCTGTTTTTT
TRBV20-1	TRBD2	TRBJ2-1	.	CSAGPSGRQFF	TGCAGTGCGGGACCTAGCGGAAGACAGTTCTTC
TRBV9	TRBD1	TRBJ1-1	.	CASSVATGGGIAFF	TGTGCCAGCAGCGTAGCTACGGGAGGGGGCATAGCTTTCTTT
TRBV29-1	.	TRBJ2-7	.	CSVEDKVDYEQYF	TGCAGCGTTGAGGACAAGGTGGACTACGAGCAGTACTTC
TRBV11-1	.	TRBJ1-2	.	CASSSNRGYTF	TGTGCCAGCAGCTCCAACAGGGGCTACACCTTC
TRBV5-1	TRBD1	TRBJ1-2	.	CASSPGTGGYGYTF	TGCGCCAGCAGTCCCGGGACAGGGGGCTATGGCTACACCTTC
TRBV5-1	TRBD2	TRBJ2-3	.	CASSLGAGASTDTQYF	TGCGCCAGCAGCTTGGGGGCGGGAGCAAGCACAGATACGCAGTATTTT
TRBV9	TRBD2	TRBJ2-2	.	CASSGTSGANTGELFF	TGTGCCAGCAGCGGCACTAGCGGGGCGAACACCGGGGAGCTGTTTTTT
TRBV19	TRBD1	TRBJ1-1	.	CASRTRGTGMGNTEAFF	TGTGCCAGTAGGACTCGGGGGACAGGGATGGGGAACACTGAAGCTTTCTTT
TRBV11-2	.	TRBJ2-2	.	CASSQASVGELFF	TGTGCCAGCAGCCAAGCTAGTGTCGGGGAGCTGTTTTTT
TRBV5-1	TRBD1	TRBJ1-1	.	CASSLGGTGGGNTEAFF	TGCGCCAGCAGCTTGGGTGGGACAGGGGGGGGAAACACTGAAGCTTTCTTT
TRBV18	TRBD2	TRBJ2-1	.	CASSPLVPLAGEYNEQFF	TGTGCCAGCTCACCCTTGGTCCCGCTAGCGGGGGAATACAATGAGCAGTTCTTC
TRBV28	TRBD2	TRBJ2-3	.	CASSPLRRASGRASDTQYF	TGTGCCAGCAGTCCCTTACGGAGGGCAAGCGGGAGGGCTTCAGATACGCAGTATTTT
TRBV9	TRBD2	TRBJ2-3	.	CASSVLAGGPDTQYF	TGTGCCAGCAGCGTACTAGCGGGGGGGCCAGATACGCAGTATTTT
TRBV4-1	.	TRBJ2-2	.	CASSQVGATGELFF	TGCGCCAGCAGCCAAGTGGGGGCGACCGGGGAGCTGTTTTTT
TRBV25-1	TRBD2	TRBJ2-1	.	CASSEWGSGRVNNEQFF	TGTGCCAGCAGTGAATGGGGTAGCGGGAGGGTGAACAATGAGCAGTTCTTC
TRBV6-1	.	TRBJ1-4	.	CASREEDVGEKLFF	TGTGCCAGCCGGGAGGAAGACGTGGGAGAAAAACTGTTTTTT